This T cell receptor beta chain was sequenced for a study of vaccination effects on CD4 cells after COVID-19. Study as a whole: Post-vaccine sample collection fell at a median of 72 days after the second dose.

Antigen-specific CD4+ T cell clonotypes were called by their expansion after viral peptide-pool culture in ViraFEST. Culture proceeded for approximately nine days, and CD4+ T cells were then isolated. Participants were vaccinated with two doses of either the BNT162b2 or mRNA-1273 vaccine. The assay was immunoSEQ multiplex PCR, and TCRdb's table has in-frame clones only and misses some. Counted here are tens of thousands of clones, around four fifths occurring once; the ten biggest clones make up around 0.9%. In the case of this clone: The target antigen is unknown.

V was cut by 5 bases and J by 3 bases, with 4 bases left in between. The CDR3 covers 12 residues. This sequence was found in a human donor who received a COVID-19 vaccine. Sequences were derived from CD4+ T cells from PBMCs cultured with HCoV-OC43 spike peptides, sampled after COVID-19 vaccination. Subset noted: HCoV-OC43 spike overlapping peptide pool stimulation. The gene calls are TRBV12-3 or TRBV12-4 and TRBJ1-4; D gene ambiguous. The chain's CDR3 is CASSRSNEKLFF. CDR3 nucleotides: TGTGCCAGCAGTCGGTCTAATGAAAAACTGTTTTTT.